The 17 T cell receptor beta chains in this list originate from one sample, sequenced in a study of Graves' ophthalmopathy and Graves' hyperthyroidism. Amplified material comprised TCR beta CDR3 regions derived from RNA transcripts. HTBI primers were used in a first-round RT-PCR, which preceded a second-round multiplex PCR. Via MiXCR, TCRdb re-called the multiplex PCR reads, giving one row per CDR3 protein. The data contain 300,000 to 400,000 distinct CDR3 sequences, about 15% of them singletons. Material: peripheral blood. The receptors were sampled from an adult woman with stable Graves' hyperthyroidism.

This clonotype appeared many times. The chain is built from TRBV5-1 and TRBJ2-7; TRBD1 aligns across 7 bases. CDR3 size: 15 residues. The V gene's germline CDR1 is SGHRS and CDR2 YFSETQ. Trimming removed 5 bases from V and 0 bases from J; junction bases left unmatched: 8. CDR3: CASRWTGRSSYEQYF. CDR3 DNA: TGCGCCAGCAGATGGACAGGTCGAAGCTCCTACGAGCAGTACTTC.

The chain links TRBV6-1 to TRBJ1-1; D is undetermined. CDR3 length: 15 amino acids. Trimming took 5 bases from V and 4 from J, leaving 17 bases between them. CDR1 is MNHNS, CDR2 SASEGT, per germline. The CDR3 sequence is CASSPHRQQITEAFF. The CDR3 bases are TGTGCCAGCAGTCCCCATAGGCAACAGATCACTGAAGCTTTCTTT.

This clonotype came up many times. This chain links TRBV11-2 with TRBJ2-5; 7 nucleotides align to TRBD1. The germline V gene encodes CDR1 SGHAT and CDR2 FQNNGV. The CDR3 has 15 residues. Trimming cost V 5 bases and J 7 bases; bases outside gene matches: 13. The CDR3 spells CASSPRGYPGGTQYF. The CDR3 nucleotides are TGTGCCAGCAGCCCCAGGGGGTACCCTGGTGGGACCCAGTACTTC. The full variable domain, rest sourced from reference TRBV11-2 and TRBJ2-5, is EAGVAQSPRYKIIEKRQSVAFWCNPISGHATLYWYQQILGQGPKLLIQFQNNGVVDDSQLPKDRFSAERLKGVDSTLKIQPAKLEDSAVYLCASSPRGYPGGTQYFGPGTRLLVL.

This clonotype was detected ten times or more. J is TRBJ2-7 and V is TRBV7-2; 7 bases are shared with TRBD1. Germline values: CDR1 SGHTA, CDR2 FQGNSA. V was clipped by 6 bases and J by 0 bases; unmatched bases: 11. This CDR3 has 16 residues. The CDR3 is CASRDTTGQSSYEQYF. The DNA for the CDR3 is TGTGCCAGCAGGGACACGACAGGGCAATCCTCCTACGAGCAGTACTTC.

This clonotype has more than one count but fewer than ten. CDR3 residues: CSARDPIGGRFSYEQYF. CDR3 nucleotide sequence: TGCAGTGCTAGAGACCCCATTGGCGGGAGATTCTCCTACGAGCAGTACTTC. The chain employs TRBV20-1 and TRBJ2-7; TRBD2 agrees at 7 bases. The CDR3 is made up of 17 amino acids. Unmatched junction bases numbered 11, after V lost 0 bases and J lost 0 bases. Germline loops: CDR1 DFQATT, CDR2 SNEGSKA (reference sequence).

This clonotype was seen repeatedly, ten times or more. The chain joins TRBV7-2 to TRBJ2-7; D might be TRBD1 (6 bases). Germline lookup yields CDR1 SGHTA and CDR2 FQGNSA. The V end was cut by 2 bases, the J end by 2 bases, with 10 bases between. CDR3 length equals 14 residues. The CDR3 reads CASSLIGQTYEQYF. The CDR3 nucleotides read TGTGCCAGCAGCTTAATCGGACAGACCTACGAGCAGTACTTC.

This clonotype was detected ten times or more. The rearrangement joins TRBV29-1 to TRBJ2-2; no reliable D call. This CDR3 region has 13 residues. Per germline, CDR1 SQVTM and CDR2 ANQGSEA. Between the trimmed V and J ends, which lost 3 bases and 0 bases, there was a span of 5 bases. CDR3 loop: CSVEETNTGELFF. CDR3 DNA sequence: TGCAGCGTTGAGGAGACGAACACCGGGGAGCTGTTTTTT.

V and J are TRBV6-2 or TRBV6-3 and TRBJ2-7, with D possibly TRBD1 on 6 matching bases. V was cut by 2 bases and J by 0 bases, with 11 bases left in between. The germline gives CDR1 MNHEY, CDR2 SVGEGT. This CDR3 has 15 residues. In nucleotides, the CDR3 is TGTGCCAGCAGTTACGGTCCAGGGGACTCCTACGAGCAGTACTTC. This sequence encodes CASSYGPGDSYEQYF.

This clonotype has only a few counts. V usage is TRBV27 and J usage is TRBJ2-2; no firm D call. The V and J ends lost 7 bases and 9 bases respectively, with 6 bases between them. Germline V gene data show CDR1 as MNHEY and CDR2 as SMNVEV (reference sequence). The CDR3 is 10 residues long. CDR3 sequence: CASKARELFF. CDR3 in DNA: TGTGCCAGCAAGGCCCGGGAGCTGTTTTTT.

The chain has TRBV20-1 and TRBJ2-5; TRBD1 agrees at 7 bases. V lost 5 bases, J lost 2 bases, and 5 bases stayed unmatched. CDR3 size: 13 residues. The germline gives CDR1 DFQATT, CDR2 SNEGSKA (reference sequence). The CDR3 DNA is TGCAGTGCTGAGGGGGCAGATCAAGAGACCCAGTACTTC. Its translation is CSAEGADQETQYF.

This clonotype was counted at least ten times. The CDR3 DNA is TGCAGCGCCGCCGGGACAGGGCTGGATGGCTACACCTTC. Translation gives CSAAGTGLDGYTF. This chain connects TRBV29-1 to TRBJ1-2; 9 positions agree with TRBD1. V gave up 7 bases and J gave up 6 bases; unmatched junction bases: 9. Germline V gene sequence: CDR1 SQVTM, CDR2 ANQGSEA. This CDR3 region has 13 residues. The full variable domain, with the rest looked up from reference TRBV29-1 and TRBJ1-2, is SAVISQKPSRDICQRGTSLTIQCQVDSQVTMMFWYRQQPGQSLTLIATANQGSEATYESGFVIDKFPISRPNLTFSTLTVSNMSPEDSSIYLCSAAGTGLDGYTFGSGTRLTVV.

The rearrangement uses TRBV7-9 and TRBJ2-7, with a possible D match to TRBD2 (6 bases). The V gene's germline CDR1 is SEHNR and CDR2 FQNEAQ (reference sequence). With 1 base removed from V and 1 base from J, the gap between germline ends came to 11 bases. This CDR3 is built from 15 residues. In nucleotides, the CDR3 is TGTGCCAGCAGCTTAGAGCGGGCCTCATCCTACGAGCAGTACTTC. Its translation is CASSLERASSYEQYF.

The sample holds many counts of this clonotype. V and J are TRBV4-3 and TRBJ1-3, with D unclear. Trimming pared 2 bases from V and 2 bases from J, leaving 16 bases between. CDR3 size: 17 residues. Germline V CDR1 and CDR2: LGHNA, YSLEER. This CDR3 is CASSQTLWRETGNTIYF. The CDR3 DNA follows: TGCGCCAGCAGCCAAACCCTGTGGAGAGAAACTGGAAACACCATATATTTT.

The genes are TRBV4-1 and TRBJ2-5; a possible D gene is TRBD2 (5 bases). Germline CDR1 and CDR2: MGHRA and YSYEKL. Trimming pared 1 base from V and 3 bases from J, leaving 12 bases between. This CDR3 spans 15 amino acids. CDR3 sequence reads: CASSQGPSREETQYF. The CDR3, as DNA: TGCGCCAGCAGCCAAGGCCCATCGAGGGAAGAGACCCAGTACTTC.

This clonotype was seen many times. The chain joins TRBV2 to TRBJ1-1, with TRBD1 as a possible D gene (5 bases). CDR1 and CDR2 (germline): SNHLY, FYNNEI. V shed 8 bases and J shed 2 bases, with 21 bases lying between them. The CDR3 loop spans 16 amino acids. Here the CDR3 reads CASRWRAEGLNTEAFF. CDR3 nucleotides: TGTGCCAGCCGGTGGAGGGCAGAGGGGCTTAACACTGAAGCTTTCTTT.

The table lists this clonotype with many counts. V is TRBV10-2 and J is TRBJ1-1, with 8 bases fitting TRBD1. The germline CDR1 and CDR2 sequences are WSHSY and SAAADI. Trimming took 6 bases from V and 2 from J; bases not matched to a gene: 8. This CDR3 region has 15 residues. CDR3 loop: CASRAGGASNTEAFF. The CDR3 nucleotides read TGCGCCAGCAGGGCAGGGGGCGCGTCCAACACTGAAGCTTTCTTT.

V gene TRBV5-6 combines with J gene TRBJ1-5; unclear D gene. The ends were cut back, 1 base at V and 6 bases at J, with 11 bases in the middle. Germline V gene data show CDR1 as SGHDT and CDR2 as YYEEEE. This CDR3 has 14 residues. For the CDR3, the DNA is TGTGCCAGCAGCTTGTACGGGATGGCTCAGCCCCAGCATTTT. This encodes CASSLYGMAQPQHF.